The rows below give T cell receptor beta chains drawn from one sample of a study of cytomegalovirus exposure and HLA in healthy donors. Using immunoSEQ multiplex PCR, the repertoire was profiled, and TCRdb retains in-frame clones only, with some absent. The sample contains roughly 170,000 clones, around 68% of which appear only once. Sequencing input: PBMCs. The receptors here all came from a girl aged 5-17 years in good health and CMV-seronegative. The CDR3 runs from the conserved cysteine through the conserved F or W. Fields, in order: D gene, J gene, V gene, clone size, CDR3 length, CDR3 DNA, CDR3 protein. D genes are given only for firm matches. Clone size is shown for a subset of rows, as once, few, many or a class of expanded clone.

D gene: .; J gene: TRBJ1-1; V gene: TRBV10-2; clone size: .; CDR3 length: 12; CDR3 DNA: TGCGCCAGCAGTGATCTTTTCGGGGAAGCTTTCTTT; CDR3 protein: CASSDLFGEAFF
D gene: TRBD1; J gene: TRBJ2-3; V gene: TRBV5-1; clone size: .; CDR3 length: 15; CDR3 DNA: TGCGCCAGCAACATTGGACAGGGGGTAACAGATACGCAGTATTTT; CDR3 protein: CASNIGQGVTDTQYF
D gene: TRBD1; J gene: TRBJ2-3; V gene: TRBV5-4; clone size: .; CDR3 length: 17; CDR3 DNA: TGTGCCAGCAGCAGAGTACGGGACAGGGGGTACACAGATACGCAGTATTTT; CDR3 protein: CASSRVRDRGYTDTQYF
D gene: .; J gene: TRBJ2-1; V gene: TRBV5-1; clone size: .; CDR3 length: 14; CDR3 DNA: TGCGCCAGCAGCTTGACTGGCTCCTACAATGAGCAGTTCTTC; CDR3 protein: CASSLTGSYNEQFF
D gene: .; J gene: TRBJ1-1; V gene: TRBV12-5; clone size: .; CDR3 length: 13; CDR3 DNA: TGTGCTAGTGGTCCCTCAGGGCGCACTGAAGCTTTCTTT; CDR3 protein: CASGPSGRTEAFF
D gene: TRBD1; J gene: TRBJ1-1; V gene: TRBV18; clone size: .; CDR3 length: 15; CDR3 DNA: TGTGCCAGCTCACTCCTACAGGGGCACGGCACTGAAGCTTTCTTT; CDR3 protein: CASSLLQGHGTEAFF
D gene: TRBD2; J gene: TRBJ2-2; V gene: TRBV9; clone size: .; CDR3 length: 16; CDR3 DNA: TGTGCCAGCAGCGATGCGGGGGTAACAAACACCGGGGAGCTGTTTTTT; CDR3 protein: CASSDAGVTNTGELFF
D gene: .; J gene: TRBJ2-5; V gene: TRBV2; clone size: .; CDR3 length: 14; CDR3 DNA: TGTGCCAGCAGTGACTTCGGGTACCAAGAGACCCAGTACTTC; CDR3 protein: CASSDFGYQETQYF
D gene: TRBD2; J gene: TRBJ2-1; V gene: TRBV10-2; clone size: .; CDR3 length: 17; CDR3 DNA: TGCGCCAGCAGGGCTAGCGGGGGCCAACCTCAAGGGAATGAGCAGTTCTTC; CDR3 protein: CASRASGGQPQGNEQFF
D gene: .; J gene: TRBJ2-1; V gene: TRBV15; clone size: few; CDR3 length: 16; CDR3 DNA: TGTGCCACCAGCAGAGATTTGGGGAGCTCCTACAATGAGCAGTTCTTC; CDR3 protein: CATSRDLGSSYNEQFF
D gene: .; J gene: TRBJ2-7; V gene: TRBV13; clone size: .; CDR3 length: 13; CDR3 DNA: TGTGCCAGCAGCTATGAGGCAGACTACGAGCAGTACTTC; CDR3 protein: CASSYEADYEQYF
D gene: TRBD1; J gene: TRBJ2-2; V gene: TRBV27; clone size: .; CDR3 length: 16; CDR3 DNA: TGTGCCAGCAGTTTGCACCGGGACAGGGGGTCCGGGGAGCTGTTTTTT; CDR3 protein: CASSLHRDRGSGELFF
D gene: TRBD1; J gene: TRBJ1-1; V gene: TRBV4-2; clone size: .; CDR3 length: 17; CDR3 DNA: TGTGCCAGCAGCCCTAGGACAGGGGGCCGGGTCGTCACTGAAGCTTTCTTT; CDR3 protein: CASSPRTGGRVVTEAFF
D gene: .; J gene: TRBJ2-5; V gene: TRBV7-9; clone size: .; CDR3 length: 11; CDR3 DNA: TGTGCCAGCAGCCGTTCGGGGGAGCAGTACTTC; CDR3 protein: CASSRSGEQYF
D gene: TRBD1; J gene: TRBJ1-2; V gene: TRBV7-8; clone size: .; CDR3 length: 15; CDR3 DNA: TGTGCCAGCAGCTTACCGGACAGGGCAAGGTCTGGCTACACCTTC; CDR3 protein: CASSLPDRARSGYTF
D gene: .; J gene: TRBJ1-1; V gene: TRBV9; clone size: once; CDR3 length: 14; CDR3 DNA: TGTGCCAGCAGCGTAGCTCGGGGGAACACTGAAGCTTTCTTT; CDR3 protein: CASSVARGNTEAFF
D gene: TRBD1; J gene: TRBJ1-2; V gene: TRBV5-1; clone size: few; CDR3 length: 14; CDR3 DNA: TGCGCCAGCAGCTCTGGACAGGCGATCTATGGCTACACCTTC; CDR3 protein: CASSSGQAIYGYTF
D gene: TRBD2; J gene: TRBJ2-1; V gene: TRBV30; clone size: .; CDR3 length: 17; CDR3 DNA: TGTGCCTGGAGGGGTCCCTTGAGGAGCGGGGGTGGCGATGAGCAGTTCTTC; CDR3 protein: CAWRGPLRSGGGDEQFF